Shown below are 10 T cell receptor beta chains from a single sample sequenced in a study of CD8 T cells in Susac syndrome. About 0.5 to 1 ug RNA was reverse transcribed with random hexamers. TCRdb reanalysed the immunoSEQ multiplex PCR reads using MiXCR and keeps one entry per CDR3 protein. The sample lists about 190,000 distinct CDR3 sequences; approximately 96% were seen once. Sequencing input: CD4+ T cells from PBMCs. The origin of the receptors is a human donor with Susac syndrome.

The rearrangement joins TRBV27 to TRBJ2-1; a weak D match, TRBD1 (6 bases). Germline assignment: CDR1 MNHEY and CDR2 SMNVEV (reference sequence). The CDR3 is made up of 17 amino acids. V gave up 7 bases and J gave up 3 bases, with 22 bases separating them. The CDR3 bases are TGTGCCAGCACCCTACTTTCCAGGGGACGCAGCTACAATGAGCAGTTCTTC. This codes for CASTLLSRGRSYNEQFF.

This rearrangement joins TRBV29-1 to TRBJ1-2; D is uncertain. The CDR3 has 14 amino acids. V lost 2 bases, J lost 0 bases, and 10 bases lay in between. CDR1 is SQVTM, CDR2 ANQGSEA, per germline. CDR3 amino acids: CSVERQVANYGYTF. CDR3 bases: TGCAGCGTTGAACGGCAAGTCGCTAACTATGGCTACACCTTC.

The chain uses TRBV29-1 and TRBJ1-6; maybe TRBD1 (5 bases). There are 13 residues in the CDR3. Trimming shortened V by 7 bases and J by 6 bases, and 13 bases separated the two germline ends. Per germline, CDR1 SQVTM and CDR2 ANQGSEA. The DNA for the CDR3 is TGCAGCGCTGGGGCCAATCTTAATTCACCCCTCCACTTT. Amino acids: CSAGANLNSPLHF.

The chain links TRBV11-2 to TRBJ2-5; 10 nucleotides align to TRBD2. V was pared by 1 base and J by 5 bases, with 4 bases of the junction left unmatched. The CDR3 sequence is 15 residues long. Germline V lookup: CDR1 SGHAT, CDR2 FQNNGV. The CDR3 loop is CASSLGGTSAETQYF. The DNA of the CDR3 is TGTGCCAGCAGCTTAGGCGGGACTAGCGCCGAGACCCAGTACTTC.

The chain recombines TRBV12-3 or TRBV12-4 with TRBJ2-7; 15 bases line up with TRBD2. J lost 9 bases, V lost 6 bases, and 3 bases had no gene match. The CDR3 runs to 13 residues. CDR3 in amino acids: CASSPGLAGGQYF. CDR3 DNA sequence: TGTGCCAGCAGCCCGGGACTAGCGGGGGGGCAGTACTTC.

This CDR3 reads CASSEARSSGSETQYF. CDR3 DNA sequence: TGTGCCAGCAGTGAAGCCCGGAGCTCGGGGAGTGAGACCCAGTACTTC. J is TRBJ2-5 and V is TRBV2; a possible D gene is TRBD2 (5 bases). This CDR3 has 16 amino acids. Between the trimmed V and J ends, which lost 0 bases and 5 bases, there was a span of 16 bases. The V gene's germline CDR1 is SNHLY and CDR2 FYNNEI.

This chain joins TRBV5-1 and TRBJ2-6; TRBD2 aligns across 14 bases. This CDR3 contains 19 residues. The V gene's germline CDR1 is SGHRS and CDR2 YFSETQ. V trimming: 4 bases; J trimming: 0 bases; junction bases outside the gene matches: 6. The CDR3 loop is CASSTGLAGVFSGANVLTF. The CDR3 coding sequence is TGCGCCAGCAGCACGGGACTAGCGGGGGTGTTCTCTGGGGCCAACGTCCTGACTTTC.

This rearrangement joins TRBV24-1 to TRBJ2-1; 10 bases match TRBD1. The CDR3 has 16 residues. The ends lost 4 bases at V and 7 bases at J; junction bases unmatched: 9. The germline gives CDR1 KGHDR, CDR2 SFDVKD. CDR3 amino acids: CATSDSGTGVENEQFF. The CDR3, as DNA: TGTGCCACCAGTGACTCCGGGACAGGGGTTGAAAATGAGCAGTTCTTC.

The rearrangement links TRBV20-1 to TRBJ1-6; D gene uncertain. Germline V lookup: CDR1 DFQATT, CDR2 SNEGSKA (reference sequence). Trimming pared 0 bases from V and 0 bases from J, leaving 6 bases between. The CDR3 runs to 15 residues. The CDR3 region has the DNA TGCAGTGCTAGAGATCGGGGCTCCTATAATTCACCCCTCCACTTT. It codes for CSARDRGSYNSPLHF.

In its sample, this clonotype was seen a few times. V gene TRBV28 combines with J gene TRBJ1-5, with 8 bases that match TRBD1. V shed 4 bases and J 2 bases; nucleotides not matched to a gene: 1. Germline assignment: CDR1 MDHEN and CDR2 SYDVKM. CDR3 size: 14 residues. CDR3 residues: CASSWGQGNQPQHF. The CDR3 DNA follows: TGTGCCAGCAGTTGGGGACAGGGCAATCAGCCCCAGCATTTT.